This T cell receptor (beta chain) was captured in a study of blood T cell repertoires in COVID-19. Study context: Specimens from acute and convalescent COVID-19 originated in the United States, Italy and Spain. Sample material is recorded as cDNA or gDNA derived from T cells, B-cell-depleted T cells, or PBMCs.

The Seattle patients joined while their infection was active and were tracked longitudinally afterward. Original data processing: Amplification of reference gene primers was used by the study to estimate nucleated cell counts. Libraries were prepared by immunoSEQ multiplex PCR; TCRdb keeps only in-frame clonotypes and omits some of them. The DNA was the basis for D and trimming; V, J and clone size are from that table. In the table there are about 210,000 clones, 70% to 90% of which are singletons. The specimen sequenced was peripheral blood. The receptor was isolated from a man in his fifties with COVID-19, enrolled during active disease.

The CDR3 sequence is CASRRQGRNEKLFF. The DNA for the CDR3 is TGTGCCAGCAGGAGACAGGGGAGGAATGAAAAACTGTTTTTT. The V call is TRBV6-5, the J call TRBJ1-4; 8 bases are a match to TRBD1. V was pared by 6 bases and J by 5 bases, with 5 bases of the junction left unmatched. The CDR3 consists of 14 residues. From germline, CDR1 is MNHEY and CDR2 SVGAGI.